What follows are 29 T cell receptor beta chains derived from one specimen sequenced in a study of blood T cell repertoires in COVID-19. Clones were sequenced by immunoSEQ multiplex PCR, and TCRdb holds only the in-frame ones, with some missing. The sample has around 240,000 clones, roughly nine tenths seen once; the top ten hold more than 1%. The sequenced sample was PBMCs or T cells enriched from blood (not recorded which). The source of these receptors is a human donor in a cohort exposed to, infected with or recovered from COVID-19 (not recorded which). The donor label of this sample is uncertain.

This clone has more than one count but fewer than ten. The chain couples TRBV10-1 to TRBJ2-1; 7 positions agree with TRBD2. This CDR3 is built from 16 residues. From germline, CDR1 is WNHNN and CDR2 SYGVQD (reference sequence). The V segment lost 0 bases and the J segment 10 bases; nucleotides outside the gene matches: 12. CDR3 amino acids: CASSESGGSGSMEQFF. DNA of the CDR3: TGCGCCAGCAGTGAGTCGGGGGGTAGCGGGTCGATGGAGCAGTTCTTC.

This chain joins TRBV24-1 and TRBJ1-2, with 10 bases aligning to TRBD1. Germline CDR1 and CDR2: KGHDR and SFDVKD. CDR3 length: 12 residues. J lost 9 bases, V lost 7 bases, and 4 bases had no gene match. The CDR3, as DNA: TGTGCCACCAGGGGACAGGGGAGTCGCTACACCTTC. Amino acids: CATRGQGSRYTF.

The chain links TRBV6-5 to TRBJ1-6, with D possibly TRBD1 on 5 matching bases. Germline V gives CDR1 MNHEY, CDR2 SVGAGI. The CDR3 length is 15 residues. Trimming removed 2 bases at V and 3 bases at J, with 8 bases between. In nucleotides, the CDR3 is TGTGCCAGCAGTTACGGGGCCAACTATAATTCACCCCTCCACTTT. Its protein is CASSYGANYNSPLHF.

CDR3 residues: CASSEVGENYGYTF. Here the CDR3 DNA reads TGTGCCAGCAGTGAAGTGGGAGAAAACTATGGCTACACCTTC. The chain employs TRBV6-1 and TRBJ1-2; D ambiguous. The germline V gene encodes CDR1 MNHNS and CDR2 SASEGT. The ends were cut back, 1 base at V and 2 bases at J, with 8 bases in the middle. This CDR3 contains 14 residues.

V and J are TRBV5-6 and TRBJ1-2; no clear D. In germline, CDR1 is SGHDT, CDR2 YYEEEE. The CDR3 has 12 amino acids. Trimming took off 2 bases at V and 5 bases at J, with 7 bases between the two ends. Written as DNA, the CDR3 is TGTGCCAGCAGCTTTAGTCTTTATGGCTACACCTTC. Protein: CASSFSLYGYTF.

This clone was recorded once. The chain recombines TRBV5-1 with TRBJ1-6; possible D gene TRBD1, 5 bases. The CDR3 has 16 amino acids. The V and J ends lost 0 bases and 9 bases respectively, with 16 bases between them. Germline CDR1 reads SGHRS; CDR2 reads YFSETQ. CDR3 loop: CASSLVLRGMGSPLHF. For the CDR3, the DNA is TGCGCCAGCAGCTTGGTACTTCGGGGGATGGGTTCACCCCTCCACTTT.

The J gene is TRBJ2-7, the V gene TRBV5-1, with TRBD1 matching over 8 bases. J lost 2 bases, V lost 4 bases, and 8 bases had no gene match. Germline lookup yields CDR1 SGHRS and CDR2 YFSETQ. There are 15 residues in the CDR3. The CDR3 DNA is TGCGCCAGCAGCCGACTACAGGGGGTCCCCTACGAGCAGTACTTC. It codes for CASSRLQGVPYEQYF.

The rearrangement uses TRBV6-4 and TRBJ2-1; no definite D call. This CDR3 spans 14 amino acids. Trimming removed 2 bases from V and 3 bases from J, with 8 bases in between. Germline V gene data show CDR1 as MRHNA and CDR2 as SNTAGT. The CDR3 sequence is CASSDGSGYNEQFF. In DNA form, the CDR3 reads TGTGCCAGCAGTGACGGCTCGGGCTACAATGAGCAGTTCTTC.

Only one count was recorded for this clone. This CDR3 reads CASSQLLAGAVSSGANVLTF. DNA of the CDR3: TGCGCCAGCAGCCAACTACTAGCGGGGGCCGTCAGCTCTGGGGCCAACGTCCTGACTTTC. This chain connects TRBV4-3 to TRBJ2-6; 11 bases fit TRBD2. V lost 2 bases, J lost 0 bases, and 9 bases stayed unmatched. The CDR3 length is 20 residues. The germline V gene encodes CDR1 LGHNA and CDR2 YSLEER.

The gene calls are TRBV7-9 and TRBJ1-2, with 8 positions matching TRBD1. This CDR3 contains 15 residues. The junction had 8 bases not matched to a gene; V was cut back by 3 bases and J by 5 bases. CDR1 is SEHNR and CDR2 is FQNEAQ in the germline V gene (reference sequence). The CDR3 nucleotides are TGTGCCAGCAGCTTCGGCCCTCAGGGGGCTTATGGCTACACCTTC. This sequence encodes CASSFGPQGAYGYTF.

The chain uses TRBV6-5 and TRBJ2-3; D is possibly TRBD2 (5 bases). CDR1 MNHEY and CDR2 SVGAGI come from the germline V gene. With 0 bases removed from V and 5 bases from J, the gap between germline ends came to 9 bases. CDR3 length: 14 amino acids. CDR3 nucleotides: TGTGCCAGCAGTTACTCGAACGCGGGAGATACGCAGTATTTT. The encoded protein is CASSYSNAGDTQYF.

The chain couples TRBV9 to TRBJ2-3; possibly TRBD1 for D (6 bases). The CDR3 covers 15 residues. V lost 3 bases to trimming and J lost 4 bases, with 15 bases between them. Germline V gene lookup returns CDR1 SGDLS and CDR2 YYNGEE. The CDR3 region is CASSGSTYRADTQYF. CDR3 bases: TGTGCCAGCAGCGGCTCAACCTACAGGGCAGATACGCAGTATTTT.

The chain carries TRBV18 and TRBJ1-2; D is perhaps TRBD1 (6 bases). The germline V gene has CDR1 KGHSH and CDR2 LQKENI. V was cut by 0 bases and J by 6 bases, with 23 bases left in between. This CDR3 has 18 amino acids. In DNA form, the CDR3 reads TGTGCCAGCTCACCACCGGTCGGTACCTTACAGGGTTTAAATGGCTACACCTTC. It translates to CASSPPVGTLQGLNGYTF.

The chain recombines TRBV27 with TRBJ1-2; a weak D match, TRBD1 (5 bases). Between the trimmed V and J ends, which lost 3 bases and 3 bases, there was a span of 8 bases. This CDR3 region has 13 residues. Germline-derived CDR1 and CDR2 are MNHEY and SMNVEV (reference sequence). CDR3: CASSFAGHYGYTF. In DNA form, the CDR3 reads TGTGCCAGCAGTTTTGCAGGGCACTATGGCTACACCTTC.

The chain recombines TRBV7-3 with TRBJ2-3; 7 bases fit TRBD2. The CDR3 length is 16 residues. Germline CDR1 SGHTA, CDR2 FQGTGA. V shed 5 bases and J 0 bases; nucleotides not matched to a gene: 8. In DNA form, the CDR3 reads TGTGCCAGCAGCCCTAGCGGAGGTGCTAGCACAGATACGCAGTATTTT. Protein product: CASSPSGGASTDTQYF.

This chain links TRBV6-5 with TRBJ1-6, with D possibly being TRBD1 (6 bases). The V and J ends lost 6 bases and 9 bases respectively, with 9 bases between them. The CDR3 covers 12 residues. Per germline, CDR1 MNHEY and CDR2 SVGAGI. The CDR3 here is CASRSGVSPLHF. The CDR3 region has the DNA TGTGCCAGCAGGTCAGGGGTTTCACCCCTCCACTTT.

The genes are TRBV30 and TRBJ1-3, with TRBD1 matching 9 bases. The CDR3 runs 14 residues. After removal of 5 bases from V and 0 bases from J, the junction contained 2 bases not matched to a gene. Germline loops: CDR1 GTSNPN, CDR2 SVGIG (reference sequence). The CDR3 DNA reads TGTGCCTGGGGACAGGGGACCTCTGGAAACACCATATATTTT. This codes for CAWGQGTSGNTIYF.

The chain recombines TRBV6-5 with TRBJ2-1; possibly TRBD1 for D (5 bases). V lost 8 bases and J 6 bases, leaving 11 bases between the germline ends. The CDR3 contains 12 residues. Per the germline V gene, CDR1 is MNHEY and CDR2 is SVGAGI. The CDR3 protein is CASEPGSNEQFF. The CDR3 DNA sequence: TGTGCCAGCGAGCCAGGGTCCAATGAGCAGTTCTTC.

The chain has TRBV7-3 and TRBJ2-7, with 11 bases fitting TRBD2. Per germline, CDR1 SGHTA and CDR2 FQGTGA. The CDR3 consists of 15 residues. The trim removed 5 bases at V and 2 bases at J, leaving 5 bases unmatched. The CDR3 region is CASSALAGAPYEQYF. The CDR3 coding sequence is TGTGCCAGCAGCGCACTAGCGGGGGCCCCCTACGAGCAGTACTTC.

This clone was counted a single time. The CDR3 DNA reads TGTGCCAGCACCTCGTCGGTCGAGCCCTATGGCTACACCTTC. Protein sequence: CASTSSVEPYGYTF. The chain recombines TRBV27 with TRBJ1-2; D ambiguous. The germline V and J ends were trimmed by 7 bases and 4 bases, with 16 bases remaining between them. Germline values: CDR1 MNHEY, CDR2 SMNVEV (reference sequence). The CDR3 length is 14 residues.

The J gene is TRBJ1-6, the V gene TRBV10-2; D is unresolved. The germline gives CDR1 WSHSY, CDR2 SAAADI. The V end lost 5 bases, the J end lost 1 base, and 6 bases lay between the germline ends. This CDR3 contains 14 residues. CDR3 protein: CASSIVSYNSPLHF. DNA for the CDR3: TGCGCCAGCAGTATAGTTTCCTATAATTCACCCCTCCACTTT.

V is TRBV20-1 and J is TRBJ2-7; the D is unclear. V dropped 3 bases and J dropped 6 bases, with 12 bases sitting between them. From germline, CDR1 is DFQATT and CDR2 SNEGSKA (reference sequence). This CDR3 region has 12 residues. CDR3 loop: CSASGPRSEQYF. CDR3 DNA: TGCAGTGCTAGTGGCCCTAGGAGCGAGCAGTACTTC.

The J gene is TRBJ1-2, the V gene TRBV6-5; D is ambiguous. Trimming took off 7 bases at V and 3 bases at J, with 15 bases between the two ends. Germline V gene lookup returns CDR1 MNHEY and CDR2 SVGAGI. This CDR3 is 14 amino acids long. DNA of the CDR3: TGTGCCAGCACCACGACTAAGAAGGACTATGGCTACACCTTC. Protein: CASTTTKKDYGYTF.

The CDR3 DNA sequence: TGCGCCAGCAGCTTGGCATCAGGGGGGACTGAAGCTTTCTTT. It translates to CASSLASGGTEAFF. V is TRBV5-1 and J is TRBJ1-1; 7 nucleotides align to TRBD1. The V gene's germline CDR1 is SGHRS and CDR2 YFSETQ. CDR3 length: 14 amino acids. J was trimmed by 5 bases and V by 0 bases; bases with no gene match: 4.

The chain carries TRBV5-1 and TRBJ1-3; D call uncertain. The CDR3 consists of 16 residues. The V end was cut by 1 base, the J end by 0 bases, with 11 bases between. CDR1 and CDR2 (germline): SGHRS, YFSETQ. The CDR3 sequence: CASSLTGPNSGNTIYF. The DNA of the CDR3 is TGCGCCAGCAGCTTGACTGGTCCGAACTCTGGAAACACCATATATTTT.

This sequence joins TRBV18 and TRBJ1-3; D perhaps matches TRBD1 (6 bases). Germline-derived CDR1 and CDR2 are KGHSH and LQKENI. The CDR3 is made up of 17 amino acids. Trimming removed 2 bases from V and 4 bases from J, with 18 bases in between. The CDR3 loop reads CASSPKTGGEQGNTIYF. CDR3 sequence (DNA): TGTGCCAGCTCACCAAAGACAGGAGGAGAACAAGGAAACACCATATATTTT. The full variable domain, rest sourced from reference TRBV18 and TRBJ1-3, is NAGVMQNPRHLVRRRGQEARLRCSPMKGHSHVYWYRQLPEEGLKFMVYLQKENIIDESGMPKERFSAEFPKEGPSILRIQQVVRGDSAAYFCASSPKTGGEQGNTIYFGEGSWLTVV.

The chain recombines TRBV29-1 with TRBJ1-4; the D gene is possibly TRBD1 (6 bases). Trimming shortened V by 5 bases and J by 8 bases, and 12 bases separated the two germline ends. Germline values: CDR1 SQVTM, CDR2 ANQGSEA. The CDR3 is made up of 12 amino acids. The CDR3 sequence is CSVTDSSEKLFF. The DNA of the CDR3 is TGCAGCGTTACGGACAGTTCCGAAAAACTGTTTTTT.

The chain joins TRBV6-1 to TRBJ1-3, with D possibly being TRBD1 (6 bases). This CDR3 is 15 amino acids long. V was pared by 0 bases and J by 3 bases, with 9 bases between. The germline V gene has CDR1 MNHNS and CDR2 SASEGT. CDR3 sequence reads: CASSEALTGGNTIYF. The CDR3 nucleotides read TGTGCCAGCAGTGAAGCGCTGACAGGTGGAAACACCATATATTTT.

The rearrangement uses TRBV18 and TRBJ1-6, with a tentative D call TRBD1 (6 bases). CDR3 length: 16 residues. Germline V lookup: CDR1 KGHSH, CDR2 LQKENI. V gave up 0 bases and J gave up 5 bases, with 11 bases separating them. The CDR3 bases are TGTGCCAGCTCACCACCTCATACAGGGAATAATTCACCCCTCCACTTT. Protein sequence: CASSPPHTGNNSPLHF.